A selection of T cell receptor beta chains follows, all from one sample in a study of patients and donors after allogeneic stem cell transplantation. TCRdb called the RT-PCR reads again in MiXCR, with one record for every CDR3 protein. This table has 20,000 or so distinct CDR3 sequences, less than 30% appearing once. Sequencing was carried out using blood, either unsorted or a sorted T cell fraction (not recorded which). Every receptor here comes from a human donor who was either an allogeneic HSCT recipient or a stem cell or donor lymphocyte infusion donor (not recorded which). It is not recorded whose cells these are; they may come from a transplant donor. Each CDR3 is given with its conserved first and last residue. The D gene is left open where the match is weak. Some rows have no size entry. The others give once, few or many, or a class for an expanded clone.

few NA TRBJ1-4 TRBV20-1 CSARDRTSGKLFF TGCAGTGCTAGAGATCGAACCAGCGGAAAACTGTTTTTT
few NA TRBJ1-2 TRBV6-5 CAIGRKGGYTF TGTGCCATCGGACGGAAGGGAGGCTACACCTTC
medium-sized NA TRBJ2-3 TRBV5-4 CASRTQGPFTDTQYF TGTGCCAGTCGAACCCAGGGACCATTCACAGATACGCAGTATTTT
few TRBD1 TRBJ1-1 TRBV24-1 CATSLTGGTEAFF TGTGCCACCAGTTTGACAGGGGGCACTGAAGCTTTCTTT
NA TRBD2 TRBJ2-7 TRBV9 CASSVGGTSVYEQYF TGTGCCAGCAGCGTCGGAGGGACTAGCGTTTACGAGCAGTACTTC
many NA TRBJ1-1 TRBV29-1 CSVESGLNTEAFF TGCAGCGTTGAATCCGGACTGAACACTGAAGCTTTCTTT
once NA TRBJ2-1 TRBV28 CASSTGVSPDEQFF TGTGCCAGCAGCACGGGGGTCTCCCCGGATGAGCAGTTCTTC
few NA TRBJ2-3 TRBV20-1 CSAPRPAATDTQYF TGCAGTGCTCCGAGGCCAGCAGCCACAGATACGCAGTATTTT
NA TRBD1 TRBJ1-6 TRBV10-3 CAISLDRGNNSPLHF TGTGCCATCAGCTTGGACAGGGGCAATAATTCACCCCTCCACTTT
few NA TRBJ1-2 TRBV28 CASSLGGPPLYGYTF TGTGCCAGCAGTTTAGGGGGGCCTCCCCTTTATGGCTACACCTTC
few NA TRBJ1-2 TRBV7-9 CASSLAILSYGYTF TGTGCCAGCAGCTTAGCAATCCTATCCTATGGCTACACCTTC
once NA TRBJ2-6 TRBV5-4 CASTQGSSGANVLTF TGTGCCAGCACCCAGGGATCCTCTGGGGCCAACGTCCTGACTTTC
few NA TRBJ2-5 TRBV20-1 CSASRGEETQYF TGCAGTGCTAGTAGAGGGGAAGAGACCCAGTACTTC
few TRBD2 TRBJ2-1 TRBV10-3 CAIRGTSGVEQFF TGTGCCATCAGGGGGACTAGCGGGGTTGAGCAGTTCTTC
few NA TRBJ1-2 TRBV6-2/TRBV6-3 CASSSRTGGYTF TGTGCCAGCAGTTCTCGGACCGGCGGCTACACCTTC
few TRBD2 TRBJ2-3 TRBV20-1 CSAAETSGGRGDTQYF TGCAGTGCCGCAGAGACTAGCGGGGGGCGCGGAGATACGCAGTATTTT
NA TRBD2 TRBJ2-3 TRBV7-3 CASSPSPLAGGRDTQYF TGTGCCAGCAGCCCCTCTCCACTAGCGGGGGGGCGAGATACGCAGTATTTT
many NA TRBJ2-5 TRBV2 CASSVGETQYF TGTGCCAGCAGTGTAGGGGAGACCCAGTACTTC
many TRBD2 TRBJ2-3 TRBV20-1 CSALGLAGLENTQYF TGCAGTGCCCTTGGACTAGCCGGTCTTGAGAATACGCAGTATTTT
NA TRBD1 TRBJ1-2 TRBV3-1 CASSFRDRWTLDGYTF TGTGCCAGCAGCTTCCGGGACAGGTGGACGTTGGATGGCTACACCTTC
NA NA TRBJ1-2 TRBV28 CASSLKGGYGYTF TGTGCCAGCAGTTTAAAGGGCGGGTATGGCTACACCTTC
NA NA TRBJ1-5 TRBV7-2 CASSLGPENQPQHF TGTGCCAGCAGCTTAGGTCCAGAGAATCAGCCCCAGCATTTT
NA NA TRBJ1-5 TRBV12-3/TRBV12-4 CASSLGGKPFQPQHF TGTGCCAGCAGTTTGGGGGGCAAGCCGTTTCAGCCCCAGCATTTT
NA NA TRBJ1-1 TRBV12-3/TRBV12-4 CASRRAGSSNTEAFF TGTGCCAGCAGAAGGGCAGGGAGTTCGAACACTGAAGCTTTCTTT
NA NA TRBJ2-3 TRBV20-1 CSARPSTDTQYF TGCAGTGCTAGACCTAGCACAGATACGCAGTATTTT
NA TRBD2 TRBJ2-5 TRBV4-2 CASSQGDSGVQETQYF TGTGCCAGCAGCCAAGGGGATAGCGGGGTCCAAGAGACCCAGTACTTC
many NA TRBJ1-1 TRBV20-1 CSAGQHVTEAFF TGCAGTGCCGGCCAACATGTTACTGAAGCTTTCTTT
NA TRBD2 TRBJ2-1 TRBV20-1 CSARDGAGGHDEQFF TGCAGTGCTAGAGATGGGGCGGGGGGGCACGATGAGCAGTTCTTC
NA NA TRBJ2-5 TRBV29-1 CSVERGETQYF TGCAGCGTTGAGAGGGGGGAGACCCAGTACTTC
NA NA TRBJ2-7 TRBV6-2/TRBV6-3 CASSYAGASYEQYF TGTGCCAGCAGTTACGCAGGAGCATCCTACGAGCAGTACTTC
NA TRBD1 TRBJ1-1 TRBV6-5 CASTKGALNTEAFF TGTGCCAGCACCAAGGGGGCCCTGAACACTGAAGCTTTCTTT
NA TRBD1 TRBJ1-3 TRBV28 CASRGTGDGNTIYF TGTGCCAGCAGGGGGACAGGGGACGGAAACACCATATATTTT
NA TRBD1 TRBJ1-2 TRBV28 CASSLSPTGTGFFGYTF TGTGCCAGCAGTTTATCCCCTACCGGGACAGGGTTCTTCGGCTACACCTTC
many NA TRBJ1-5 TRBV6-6 CASSILTEDSNQPQHF TGTGCCAGCAGTATCCTGACAGAGGATAGCAATCAGCCCCAGCATTTT
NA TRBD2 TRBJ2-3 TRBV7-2 CASSLAPLAGGSTDTQYF TGTGCCAGCAGCTTAGCGCCCCTAGCGGGGGGGAGCACAGATACGCAGTATTTT
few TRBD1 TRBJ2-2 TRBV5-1 CASSELDRGFLTGELFF TGCGCCAGCAGCGAACTCGACAGGGGGTTTTTGACCGGGGAGCTGTTTTTT
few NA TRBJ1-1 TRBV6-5 CASSYGRDTEAFF TGTGCCAGCAGTTACGGTAGGGACACTGAAGCTTTCTTT
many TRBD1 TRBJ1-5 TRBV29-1 CSARDRGQNQPQHF TGCAGCGCGAGGGACAGGGGGCAAAATCAGCCCCAGCATTTT
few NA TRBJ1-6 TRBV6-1 CASSVRLPLHF TGTGCCAGCAGTGTTAGGCTACCCCTCCACTTT
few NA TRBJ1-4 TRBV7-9 CASSPGPPDNEKLFF TGTGCCAGCAGCCCGGGGCCACCAGATAATGAAAAACTGTTTTTT
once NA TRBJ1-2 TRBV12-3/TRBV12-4 CARSSDYDYGYTF TGTGCCAGAAGTTCCGACTATGACTATGGCTACACCTTC
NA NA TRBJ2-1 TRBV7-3 CASSLIRGEQFF TGTGCCAGCAGCTTAATAAGGGGTGAGCAGTTCTTC
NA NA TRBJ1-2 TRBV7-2 CASSYSVAGNGYTF TGTGCCAGCAGCTATTCGGTGGCAGGGAACGGCTACACCTTC
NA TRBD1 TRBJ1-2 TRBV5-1 CASSLGPTGEAGYTF TGCGCCAGCAGCTTGGGACCCACAGGGGAGGCTGGCTACACCTTC
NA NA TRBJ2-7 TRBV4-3 CASSYWWRSDEQYF TGCGCCAGCAGCTACTGGTGGAGGTCGGACGAGCAGTACTTC
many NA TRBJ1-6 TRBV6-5 CASSYSVNSPLHF TGTGCCAGCAGTTACTCGGTGAATTCACCCCTCCACTTT
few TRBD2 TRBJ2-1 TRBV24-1 CATSDLVSGGAQFF TGTGCCACCAGTGATTTGGTTAGCGGGGGGGCGCAGTTCTTC
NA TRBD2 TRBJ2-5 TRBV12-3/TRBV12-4 CASTAGRAQETQYF TGTGCCAGCACGGCGGGGAGGGCCCAAGAGACCCAGTACTTC
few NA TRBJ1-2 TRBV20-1 CSASWPLSGYGYTF TGCAGTGCTAGTTGGCCCCTTTCAGGCTATGGCTACACCTTC
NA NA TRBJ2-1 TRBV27 CASSLYGEIYNEQFF TGTGCCAGCAGTTTATACGGGGAAATCTACAATGAGCAGTTCTTC
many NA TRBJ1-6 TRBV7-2 CASSPQTVSNSPLHF TGTGCCAGCAGCCCGCAGACAGTGTCTAATTCACCCCTCCACTTT
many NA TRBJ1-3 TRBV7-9 CASSPGRVRGLENTIYF TGTGCCAGCAGCCCAGGGAGGGTCCGGGGACTGGAAAACACCATATATTTT